This TCR beta chain was captured by sequencing in a study of CD8 T cells in ankylosing spondylitis. Overall study results and limits: Seemingly characteristic of ankylosing spondylitis blood was a TCR beta motif consisting of about 8 highly homologous variants.

CDR3 length: 14 amino acids. Germline V gene lookup returns CDR1 MDHEN and CDR2 SYDVKM. Trimming left V 5 bases short and J 0 bases short, with 11 bases between. This clonotype was counted a few times. Its antigen is still unknown. The TCR beta libraries were generated through quantitative 5'-RACE incorporating molecular barcodes. TCRdb re-derived calls from the 5' RACE reads in MiXCR, one entry per CDR3 protein. The data hold about 220,000 distinct CDR3 sequences, with 15% to 20% observed a single time. The rearrangement uses TRBV28 and TRBJ2-7; D might be TRBD2 (5 bases). This sequence was found in a male donor with ankylosing spondylitis. The sample consisted of blood, either unsorted or a sorted T cell fraction (not recorded which). As DNA, the CDR3 is TGTGCCAGCAGTGGCGACCGGGACTCCTACGAGCAGTACTTC. Amino acids: CASSGDRDSYEQYF.